These 14 T cell receptor beta chains originate from one sample sequenced in a study of human T cells and chemical hapten exposure. MiXCR, applied by TCRdb to the RACE reads, yields one record per CDR3 protein. The table records 75,000 to 100,000 distinct CDR3 sequences, about 9.3% of them present only once. Stated time point: patch test 2, 6 weeks after DPC sensitization. The sample's treatment: therapeutic diphenylcyclopropenone sensitization with weekly scalp DPC. The input for sequencing was whole blood, taken in connection with sensitization to the hapten diphenylcyclopropenone (DPC). The receptor set was obtained from a woman in her thirties or forties with alopecia areata. Some clones in this sample may be carry-over from other donors' samples.

This clonotype showed up many times. The chain is built from TRBV7-2 and TRBJ1-2; D uncertain. From germline, CDR1 is SGHTA and CDR2 FQGNSA. Trimming removed 4 bases from V and 5 bases from J, with 11 bases in between. The CDR3 has 13 amino acids. The CDR3 coding sequence is TGTGCCAGCAGCTCCGGATGGAGATATGGCTACACCTTC. Protein: CASSSGWRYGYTF.

This clonotype was seen repeatedly, ten times or more. J is TRBJ2-1 and V is TRBV11-2; 7 bases are shared with TRBD1. V trimming: 4 bases; J trimming: 8 bases; junction bases outside the gene matches: 8. CDR1 SGHAT and CDR2 FQNNGV come from the germline V gene. The CDR3 length is 14 residues. The CDR3 sequence is CASSYTRGLDEQFF. For the CDR3, the DNA is TGTGCCAGCAGCTATACAAGGGGGCTCGATGAGCAGTTCTTC.

The table lists this clonotype with many counts. The chain combines TRBV6-5 with TRBJ1-2; D remains ambiguous. V was shortened by 5 bases and J by 10 bases, with 17 bases between the two germline ends. The CDR3 sequence is 13 residues long. CDR1 is MNHEY and CDR2 is SVGAGI in the germline V gene. DNA of the CDR3: TGTGCCAGCAGTCCCCCGGCAGTCTCTCTCTACACCTTC. Translated: CASSPPAVSLYTF.

The table lists this clonotype with a few counts. V gene TRBV30 combines with J gene TRBJ2-7; 8 bases match TRBD1. The CDR3 runs to 14 residues. Germline trimming cut 2 bases from V and 2 bases from J; bases unmatched to any gene: 5. The germline CDR1 and CDR2 sequences are GTSNPN and SVGIG (reference sequence). Here the CDR3 DNA reads TGTGCCTGGAGTATAAGGGACAGGACCTACGAGCAGTACTTC. This codes for CAWSIRDRTYEQYF.

The rearrangement joins TRBV4-1 to TRBJ1-1; 9 bases agree with TRBD1. Germline V gene data show CDR1 as MGHRA and CDR2 as YSYEKL. The V and J ends lost 3 bases and 5 bases, in that order; junction bases with no gene match: 7. The CDR3 has 15 amino acids. The CDR3 sequence is CASSQAGTGRTEAFF. DNA for the CDR3: TGCGCCAGCAGCCAGGCTGGGACAGGGAGGACTGAAGCTTTCTTT.

This chain joins TRBV18 and TRBJ1-1, with D perhaps matching TRBD1 (5 bases). Looked up from germline, CDR1 is KGHSH and CDR2 is LQKENI. V was clipped by 0 bases and J by 7 bases, with 9 bases between them. This CDR3 comprises 13 residues. CDR3 sequence: CASSPPQGGEAFF. For the CDR3, the DNA is TGTGCCAGCTCACCACCGCAGGGAGGTGAAGCTTTCTTT.

This clonotype was recorded at least ten times. V and J are TRBV7-9 and TRBJ2-4; D could derive from TRBD1 or TRBD2 (5 bases each). Trimming left V 3 bases short and J 8 bases short, with 17 bases between. The CDR3 is 15 amino acids. Germline V gene data show CDR1 as SEHNR and CDR2 as FQNEAQ (reference sequence). CDR3: CASSFGLYGADIQYF. The CDR3 nucleotides read TGTGCCAGCAGCTTTGGTTTATACGGGGCGGACATTCAGTACTTC.

In this sample, this clonotype turned up many times. The chain has TRBV7-6 and TRBJ2-1; TRBD1 matches at 12 bases. This CDR3 is built from 19 residues. V dropped 4 bases and J dropped 1; count of bases not matched to a gene: 11. Germline V gives CDR1 SGHVS, CDR2 FNYEAQ. CDR3 nucleotides: TGTGCCAGCAGCTCAGCCCGGGACAGGGGGCAAATATCCTACAATGAGCAGTTCTTC. Amino acids: CASSSARDRGQISYNEQFF.

This clonotype was detected many times. The chain carries TRBV11-2 and TRBJ1-1, with D possibly TRBD1 on 5 matching bases. The ends were cut back, 4 bases at V and 7 bases at J, with 19 bases in the middle. CDR3 length: 15 amino acids. Germline V CDR1 and CDR2: SGHAT, FQNNGV. CDR3 sequence reads: CASSSPGRAEGEAFF. The DNA of the CDR3 is TGTGCCAGCAGCTCCCCTGGCAGGGCGGAGGGTGAAGCTTTCTTT.

The sample holds many counts of this clonotype. The rearrangement joins TRBV7-9 to TRBJ1-5; D not certain. The CDR3 loop spans 16 amino acids. From germline, CDR1 is SEHNR and CDR2 FQNEAQ (reference sequence). Trimming cost V 5 bases and J 0 bases, with 14 bases left between them. The CDR3 region is CASSPAEGYSNQPQHF. The CDR3 DNA reads as TGTGCCAGCAGCCCAGCGGAGGGCTATAGCAATCAGCCCCAGCATTTT.

Only a few counts were recorded for this clonotype. The V and J genes are TRBV4-3 and TRBJ2-4; unclear D gene. Trimming pared 1 base from V and 0 bases from J, leaving 10 bases between. Germline loops: CDR1 LGHNA, CDR2 YSLEER. This CDR3 region has 16 residues. In DNA form, the CDR3 reads TGCGCCAGCAGCCAAGGTTTTGGGGAAGCCAAAAACATTCAGTACTTC. This codes for CASSQGFGEAKNIQYF.

V usage is TRBV7-2 and J usage is TRBJ2-5; TRBD1 might be the D (5 bases). CDR1 is SGHTA, CDR2 FQGNSA, per germline. Trimming stripped 3 bases from V and 3 bases from J, with 8 bases between. This CDR3 spans 13 amino acids. CDR3 DNA sequence: TGTGCCAGCAGCTTTAGCAGGGAAGAGACCCAGTACTTC. Its protein is CASSFSREETQYF.

The V gene is TRBV6-2 or TRBV6-3, the J gene TRBJ2-7, with D perhaps TRBD1 (5 bases). The CDR3 spans 14 residues. The V and J ends lost 2 bases and 3 bases respectively, with 11 bases between them. Germline CDR1 MNHEY, CDR2 SVGEGT. The CDR3 region is CASSYPWGSYEQYF. The CDR3 nucleotides read TGTGCCAGCAGTTACCCCTGGGGCAGCTACGAGCAGTACTTC.

This clonotype was seen repeatedly, ten times or more. J is TRBJ1-5 and V is TRBV12-2; the tabulated D call, TRBD1, remains unverified against the DNA. TRBV12-2 is a documented pseudogene. The CDR3 contains 17 residues. This CDR3 is CASRLKGQGYSNQPQHF. In DNA form, the CDR3 reads TGTGCAAGTCGCTTAAAGGGACAGGGGTATAGCAATCAGCCCCAGCATTTT.